This record looks at one T cell receptor beta chain sequence and its context. This clonotype was found many times. Its antigen target is currently unknown. No clone much larger than this one lies a single base away; base qualities are absent. This record belongs to a study of Graves' ophthalmopathy and Graves' hyperthyroidism (dated by TCRdb to 2016 to 2018). For the study in its entirety: Peripheral blood samples were taken at the time of initial diagnosis, before any treatment was given. The study used signatures of the TCR beta repertoire to tell Graves' ophthalmopathy apart from Graves' hyperthyroidism and to predict which patients would progress to ophthalmopathy. In total, some 130 blood samples were TCR-sequenced: roughly 45 ophthalmopathy, some 80 hyperthyroidism and roughly 17 hyperthyroidism-to-ophthalmopathy patients. To explore V-J signatures that distinguish ophthalmopathy from hyperthyroidism, a discovery set of 100 patients was enrolled, made up of 40 to 45 with ophthalmopathy and fewer than 60 with stable hyperthyroidism. An independent validation cohort comprised some 19 hyperthyroidism patients and over 15 patients who later progressed from hyperthyroidism to ophthalmopathy. In about six hyperthyroidism patients, T-cell repertoires of thyroid tissue and blood were compared. Once sampling was done, hyperthyroidism patients were given methimazole at a starting dose of 30 mg daily, while ophthalmopathy patients were given high-dose intravenous methylprednisolone. The 75 to 100 discovery patients were randomly split 7:3 into training and test sets. What the study reported, not specific to this receptor: Most of the expanded thyroid clonotypes with a frequency above 0.001 were also detected in blood, and it was suggested that the thyroid immune response may be reflected by blood repertoires. In cross-validation, the 13-signature model distinguished ophthalmopathy from stable hyperthyroidism with almost 90% sensitivity and roughly 81% specificity, and in the test set the corresponding values were about 80% and 75%. Sample size was not statistically predetermined, and group allocation was not concealed from the investigators. In validation, the model predicted ophthalmopathy progression with about 70% sensitivity and around 72% specificity; some 13 predicted patients were CT-confirmed with GO in a median of about 6.2 months.

Patients with ophthalmopathy had moderately to severely active disease, with a Clinical Activity Score of 3 or more, a NOSPECS grade of 4 or more, and a disease duration of less than 3 months. Patients with other autoimmune diseases, uncontrolled infections, pregnancy or lactation were excluded. Diagnosis relied on clinical symptoms, serum thyroxine, TRAb, thyroid ultrasound and orbital computed tomography. Using Ficoll-Paque density gradient centrifugation, PBMCs were isolated from 10 ml of fresh peripheral blood. Total RNA was extracted using Trizol reagent, and RNA quality was checked on an Agilent 2100 Bioanalyzer. For repertoire sequencing, the TCR beta CDR3 regions were amplified from RNA transcripts. HTBI primers and the Qiagen OneStep RT-PCR kit were used in a first-round RT-PCR, which was followed by a second-round multiplex PCR, size selection and purification. Sequencing of the libraries was carried out on an Illumina HiSeq2000 in paired-end mode with 100 bp reads. As for the original processing: SOAPnuke was used to process the reads, throwing out any read that had adapters, had uncalled bases, had a mean Phred below 15, or lacked an exact constant-primer or identifier match. COPE v1.2.5 was used to merge high-quality paired reads. Unique nucleotide sequences were defined as clonotypes and aligned to IMGT TRB V, D and J references using MiTCR v1.1. The analysis was limited to V-J combinations with a frequency above 0.0001, which together covered 99.2% of repertoires. For each V-J combination, a TCR clonal expansion and chaos score was defined as F50 clonal expansion divided by the chaos observed in the TCRdist matrix. Features were reduced by Welch's t-statistics and random forest to 10 to 15 V-J combinations, which fed a naive Bayes classifier. Thyroid-blood repertoire similarity was quantified with the Morisita-Horn index. TCRdb reprocessing: public reads trimmed at Q25 with fastp, clones called with MiXCR, in-frame beta chains kept. Each entry is one CDR3 protein sequence, shown with its most common DNA and genes. V and J calls and clone size were set by TCRdb, not the authors. This sample is represented by 200,000 to 250,000 distinct CDR3 sequences; approximately 21% of them were singletons. The ten biggest clones cover roughly 45% of the sample.

The germline V end is reduced by 5 bases and the J end by 4 bases; junction bases left unmatched: 6. Taken from the germline V gene, the CDR1 and CDR2 loops are MNHEY and SVGAGI. Taken from cysteine to phenylalanine, the CDR3 has 15 residues. The entry retains the CDR3 DNA only, 45 bases that are in frame from base 1. The rearranged segments are TRBV6-5 and TRBJ2-7; 12 bases in the junction line up with TRBD1. The source material was peripheral blood. This clonotype originated in a woman in her forties or fifties with Graves' ophthalmopathy. Donor details come from another sample of the same person, matched by shared clones. The CDR3 protein is CASSRGQGASYEQYF. In nucleotide form, the sequence is TGTGCCAGCAGTCGGGGACAGGGGGCATCGTACGAGCAGTACTTC.